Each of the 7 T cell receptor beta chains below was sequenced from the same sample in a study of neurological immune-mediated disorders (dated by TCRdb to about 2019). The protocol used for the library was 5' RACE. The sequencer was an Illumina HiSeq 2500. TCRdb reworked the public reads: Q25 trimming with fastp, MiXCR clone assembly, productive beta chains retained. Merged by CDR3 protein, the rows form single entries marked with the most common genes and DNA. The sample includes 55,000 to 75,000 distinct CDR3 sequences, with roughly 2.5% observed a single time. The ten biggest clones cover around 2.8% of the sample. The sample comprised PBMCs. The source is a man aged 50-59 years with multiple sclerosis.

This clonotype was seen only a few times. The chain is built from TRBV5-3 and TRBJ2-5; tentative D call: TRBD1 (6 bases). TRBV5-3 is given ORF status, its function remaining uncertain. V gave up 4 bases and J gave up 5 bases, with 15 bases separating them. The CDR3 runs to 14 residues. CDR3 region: CARSRFQGKETQYF. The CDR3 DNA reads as TGTGCCAGAAGCCGATTCCAGGGGAAGGAGACCCAGTACTTC.

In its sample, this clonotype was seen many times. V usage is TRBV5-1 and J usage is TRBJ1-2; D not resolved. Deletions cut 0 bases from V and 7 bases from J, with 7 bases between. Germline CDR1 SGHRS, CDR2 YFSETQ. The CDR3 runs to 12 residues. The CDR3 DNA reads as TGCGCCAGCAGCTTGGTTGGTTCTGGCTACACCTTC. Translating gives CASSLVGSGYTF.

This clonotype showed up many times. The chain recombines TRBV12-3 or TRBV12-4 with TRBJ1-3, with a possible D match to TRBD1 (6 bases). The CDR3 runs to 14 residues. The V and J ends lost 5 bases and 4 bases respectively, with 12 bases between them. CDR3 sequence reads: CASSATGYGNTIYF. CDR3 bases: TGTGCCAGCAGTGCTACAGGGTACGGAAACACCATATATTTT.

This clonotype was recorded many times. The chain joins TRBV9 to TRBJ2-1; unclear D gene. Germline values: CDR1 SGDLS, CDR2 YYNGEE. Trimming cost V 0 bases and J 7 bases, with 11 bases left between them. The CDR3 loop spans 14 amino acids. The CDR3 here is CASSVEGNSNEQFF. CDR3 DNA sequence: TGTGCCAGCAGCGTAGAAGGGAACAGTAATGAGCAGTTCTTC.

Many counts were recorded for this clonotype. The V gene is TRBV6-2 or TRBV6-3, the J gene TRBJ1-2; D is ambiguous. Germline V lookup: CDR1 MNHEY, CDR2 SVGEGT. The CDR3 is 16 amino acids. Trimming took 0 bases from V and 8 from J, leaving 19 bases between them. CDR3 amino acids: CASSYSMEDASYGYTF. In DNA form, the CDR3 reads TGTGCCAGCAGTTACTCGATGGAAGACGCATCCTACGGCTACACCTTC.

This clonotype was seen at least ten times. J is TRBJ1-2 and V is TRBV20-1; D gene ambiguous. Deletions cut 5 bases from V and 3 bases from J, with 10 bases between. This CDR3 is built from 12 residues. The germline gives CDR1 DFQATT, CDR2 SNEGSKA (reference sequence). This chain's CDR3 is CSAGPMDYGYTF. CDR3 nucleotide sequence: TGCAGTGCTGGGCCAATGGACTATGGCTACACCTTC.

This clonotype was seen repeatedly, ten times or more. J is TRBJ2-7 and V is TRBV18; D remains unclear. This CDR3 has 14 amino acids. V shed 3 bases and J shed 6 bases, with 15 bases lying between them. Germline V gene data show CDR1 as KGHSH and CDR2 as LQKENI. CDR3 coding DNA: TGTGCCAGCTCACCGGGAACCGCTGTGGTCGAGCAGTACTTC. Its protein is CASSPGTAVVEQYF.